This TCR beta chain was recovered during a study of T cells in localized non-small cell lung cancer. Only in-frame clones appear in the TCRdb table, and some are missing; sequencing was by immunoSEQ multiplex PCR. In the table there are 52,000 or so clones, 86% of which are singletons. Deletions cut 4 bases from V and 4 bases from J, with 11 bases between. Germline V gene lookup returns CDR1 ENHRY and CDR2 SYGVKD. The length of the CDR3 is 13 residues. This specimen was peripheral blood, taken before any cancer treatment. The receptor was derived from a male donor aged 60 or over with stage III squamous cell lung carcinoma. The genes are TRBV10-3 and TRBJ2-7; D is perhaps TRBD1 or TRBD2 (5 bases each). CDR3 protein: CAISARERYEQYF. The CDR3 DNA sequence: TGTGCCATCAGTGCCAGGGAGAGATACGAGCAGTACTTC.